Reported below is one T cell receptor beta chain. Germline DNA was extracted too, while blood RNA derived from unsorted whole blood. A roughly 4.3-milliliter peripheral blood sample was collected before surgery. The sample originates from a study of tumor-infiltrating lymphocytes in primary liver carcinoma. V lost 0 bases, J lost 8 bases, and 8 bases lay in between. The length of the CDR3 is 13 residues. Germline values: CDR1 SGHRS, CDR2 YFSETQ. Total RNA (approximately 500 ng) served as template for TCR beta cDNA synthesis primed by a constant-region primer. The TCR beta library was amplified through three nested multiplex PCR rounds in a modified ARM-PCR procedure. The first two PCR rounds, roughly 10 cycles each, used TRBV1-TRBV30 forward primers and a C-beta reverse primer. TCRdb processed the multiplex PCR reads anew with MiXCR; each CDR3 protein has one entry. Of almost 200,000 distinct CDR3 sequences in the sample, approximately 64% were seen once.

The origin of this receptor is a woman aged 60-75 years with primary liver carcinoma and hepatitis B virus infection. V usage is TRBV5-1 and J usage is TRBJ1-4; no clear D gene. The sequencing input was peripheral blood. CDR3 in DNA: TGCGCCAGCAGCTTGGCCAAGTCGGAAAAACTGTTTTTT. Residues: CASSLAKSEKLFF.